A selection of T cell receptor beta chains follows, all from one sample in a study of T cell responses to AZD1222 COVID-19 vaccine. Generated by immunoSEQ multiplex PCR, the TCRdb table keeps only in-frame clones and is missing some. The data contain tens of thousands of clones, 65% to 80% of them singletons. The sample here was peripheral blood, taken 28 days after the second AZD1222 dose. The receptors were gathered from an adult who received the AZD1222 COVID-19 vaccine. Each CDR3 is given with its conserved first and last residue. A D gene is named only where the DNA matches it firmly. Only some rows state a clone size, as once, few, many or a class for expanded clones.

d_call | j_call | v_call | clone_size | cdr3_nt | cdr3_aa
TRBD1 | TRBJ1-1 | TRBV7-2 | NA | TGTGCCAGCAGCTTGGACAGGGGGCGCGCTGAAGCTTTCTTT | CASSLDRGRAEAFF
NA | TRBJ1-4 | TRBV7-9 | NA | TGTGCCAGCAGCTTAATTTGGGGAGAGGCAACTAATGAAAAACTGTTTTTT | CASSLIWGEATNEKLFF
NA | TRBJ2-1 | TRBV19 | NA | TGTGCCAGTAGTATGCGGGGGCACAATGAGCAGTTCTTC | CASSMRGHNEQFF
NA | TRBJ1-1 | TRBV28 | NA | TGTGCCAGCAGTGCTCCGCCTAAGGGACACACTGAAGCTTTCTTT | CASSAPPKGHTEAFF
NA | TRBJ1-3 | TRBV23-1 | NA | TGCGCCAGCAGTCATCGTTTGGGCCGTTCCTCTGGAAACACCATATATTTT | CASSHRLGRSSGNTIYF
TRBD1 | TRBJ1-2 | TRBV29-1 | once | TGCAGCGCAGATCCGGGACAGGGGTATGGCTACACCTTC | CSADPGQGYGYTF
NA | TRBJ1-1 | TRBV18 | NA | TGTGCCAGCTCACCTGAGTGGGGATCCCTGAACACTGAAGCTTTCTTT | CASSPEWGSLNTEAFF
TRBD1 | TRBJ2-1 | TRBV9 | NA | TGTGCCAGCAGCGTAAGCGGACAGGGTAAGGGTGAGCAGTTCTTC | CASSVSGQGKGEQFF
NA | TRBJ1-5 | TRBV6-4 | NA | TGTGCCAGCAGTCCAGGGGTGGGTCAGCCCCAGCATTTT | CASSPGVGQPQHF
NA | TRBJ1-6 | TRBV21-1 | NA | TGTGCCAGCATCACTCGGGAGAACTATAATTCACCCCTCCACTTT | CASITRENYNSPLHF
NA | TRBJ1-4 | TRBV27 | once | TGTGCCAGCAGTGCCCGGAGAGCATCTAATGAAAAACTGTTTTTT | CASSARRASNEKLFF
NA | TRBJ1-1 | TRBV11-3 | NA | TGTGCCAGCACCGAGGGTGGGGGCTGGACTGAAGCTTTCTTT | CASTEGGGWTEAFF
NA | TRBJ1-3 | TRBV2 | few | TGTGCCAGCAGTGAGGGCCCGGAGCGCACCATATATTTT | CASSEGPERTIYF
NA | TRBJ1-1 | TRBV7-3 | few | TGTGCCAGCAGCTTAGGTGCAGGGCCGCAAGAAGCTTTCTTT | CASSLGAGPQEAFF
TRBD1 | TRBJ2-7 | TRBV11-3 | NA | TGTGCCAGCAGCAATACGGACAGGGCTCAGTACTTC | CASSNTDRAQYF
NA | TRBJ1-1 | TRBV19 | NA | TGTGCCAGTAGTTTTGAGACTGAAGCTTTCTTT | CASSFETEAFF
TRBD1 | TRBJ2-7 | TRBV19 | few | TGTGCCAGTAGCACAGGGGGCTCCTACGAGCAGTACTTC | CASSTGGSYEQYF
NA | TRBJ2-3 | TRBV19 | few | TGTGCCATATCGACAGCGGATACGCAGTATTTT | CAISTADTQYF
NA | TRBJ1-2 | TRBV28 | NA | TGTGCCAGCACCCCCGTAGGGAACTATGGCTACACCTTC | CASTPVGNYGYTF
NA | TRBJ1-3 | TRBV6-5 | NA | TGTGCCAGCAACCTAAGGGCGGACGGAAACACCATATATTTT | CASNLRADGNTIYF
NA | TRBJ1-5 | TRBV3-1/TRBV3-2 | NA | TGTGCCAGCAGCCTCCGTGGGGTGGGGGGCAATCAGCCCCAGCATTTT | CASSLRGVGGNQPQHF
NA | TRBJ1-2 | TRBV11-3 | once | TGTGCCAGCAAGGTGACCTCTATCGGTAACTATGGCTACACCTTC | CASKVTSIGNYGYTF
TRBD1 | TRBJ2-7 | TRBV7-8 | NA | TGTGCCAGCAGCTTAGGTGGGACAGGGGAGTTCTACGAGCAGTACTTC | CASSLGGTGEFYEQYF
TRBD1 | TRBJ1-1 | TRBV15 | NA | TGTGCCACCAGCGTTCGGACAGGATCCAACACTGAAGCTTTCTTT | CATSVRTGSNTEAFF
NA | TRBJ1-1 | TRBV7-8 | NA | TGTGCCAGCAGCTATCAACCGGGGAACACTGAAGCTTTCTTT | CASSYQPGNTEAFF
NA | TRBJ1-3 | TRBV6-5 | NA | TGTGCCAGCAGTTACTCGAGTCAGAGCTCTGGAAACACCATATATTTT | CASSYSSQSSGNTIYF
NA | TRBJ1-5 | TRBV6-5 | NA | TGTGCCAGCAGTACGACAGGTTTCGGTCAGCCCCAGCATTTT | CASSTTGFGQPQHF
NA | TRBJ2-1 | TRBV18 | NA | TGTGCCAGCTCACCCGTTGCCCTAGAAAATGAGCAGTTCTTC | CASSPVALENEQFF
NA | TRBJ1-1 | TRBV7-2 | NA | TGTGCCAGCAGCCCGAGGCTTGGTACTGAAGCTTTCTTT | CASSPRLGTEAFF
TRBD2 | TRBJ2-1 | TRBV6-2/TRBV6-3 | few | TGTGCCAGCAGTTACCCTCCGGCGCGGGGGACGGCTTACAATGGTGAGCAGTTCTTC | CASSYPPARGTAYNGEQFF
NA | TRBJ1-2 | TRBV20-1 | NA | TGCAGTGGAGGGGGGGCTGAGGGCTACACCTTC | CSGGGAEGYTF
TRBD1 | TRBJ1-1 | TRBV3-1/TRBV3-2 | NA | TGTGCCAGCAGCGCCCGGGACAGGGACACTGAAGCTTTCTTT | CASSARDRDTEAFF
TRBD2 | TRBJ2-4 | TRBV3-1/TRBV3-2 | NA | TGTGCCAGCAGCCAGGGACTAGCGGGGGCCTGCGTAGGCAAAAACATTCAGTACTTC | CASSQGLAGACVGKNIQYF
NA | TRBJ1-6 | TRBV9 | NA | TGTGCCAGCAGCGCAGGACCCCAGAATTCACCCCTCCACTTT | CASSAGPQNSPLHF
NA | TRBJ2-5 | TRBV27 | NA | TGTGCCAGCAGGCGCGGACAAGAGACCCAGTACTTC | CASRRGQETQYF
NA | TRBJ2-1 | TRBV23-1 | NA | TGCGCCAGCAGTCATAGGGGAAAAGACAATGAGCAGTTCTTC | CASSHRGKDNEQFF
NA | TRBJ2-1 | TRBV15 | few | TGTGCCACCAGCAGAGATCTTAATTCCCGTGAGCAGTTCTTC | CATSRDLNSREQFF
NA | TRBJ1-2 | TRBV7-8 | NA | TGTGCCAGCAGCTTAAGGACAAGGAGCCCGTATGGCTACACCTTC | CASSLRTRSPYGYTF
NA | TRBJ1-2 | TRBV5-5 | NA | TGTGCCAGCAGCCCCCGCGGGCAGGGGCCTATTTATGGCTACACCTTC | CASSPRGQGPIYGYTF
TRBD1 | TRBJ1-1 | TRBV29-1 | NA | TGCAGCGTTGCACCCGGGAGCCTGACAGGGGTACCCCCTGAAGCTTTCTTT | CSVAPGSLTGVPPEAFF
TRBD1 | TRBJ1-2 | TRBV18 | NA | TGTGCCAGCTCACCTGGGACAGGGACGAACTATGGCTACACCTTC | CASSPGTGTNYGYTF
TRBD1 | TRBJ1-2 | TRBV7-9 | NA | TGTGCCAGCAGCGGTCTTAGGACAGGTAAATATGGCTACACCTTC | CASSGLRTGKYGYTF
NA | TRBJ2-2 | TRBV28 | NA | TGTGCCAGCAGTTTGATAACCGGGGAGCTGTTTTTT | CASSLITGELFF
NA | TRBJ1-3 | TRBV2 | NA | TGTGCCAGCAGGCCCTGGCAACTCTCTGGAAACACCATATATTTT | CASRPWQLSGNTIYF
NA | TRBJ2-1 | TRBV6-6 | once | TGTGCCAGCAGTTTACGTGCTCCGGATGAGCAGTTCTTC | CASSLRAPDEQFF